This TCR beta chain was identified during a study of graft-versus-host responses after intestinal transplantation listed by TCRdb under 2021. Notes on the research overall: The transplants that recipients got were multivisceral, liver-intestinal, or isolated intestinal. Anti-thymocyte globulin induction was given to all recipients, followed by maintenance tacrolimus and steroids for two to three years. Graft-versus-host and host-versus-graft alloreactive T cell clones were tracked in the graft, circulation and bone marrow after intestinal transplantation using bulk TCR-beta CDR3 sequencing. Alloreactive clones were identified by sequencing pre-transplant mixed lymphocyte reaction products and comparing these products with unstimulated pre-transplant donor and recipient T cells. A cohort of about 26 intestinal transplant recipients, including one retransplant, was enrolled, and 3 patients lacking pretransplant specimens were excluded. A peak of at least 4% donor T cells among recipient peripheral blood mononuclear cells was the definition used for donor T cell macrochimerism. Samples from a few later patients were sequenced in-house on an Illumina MiSeq with MiXCR processing rather than by the commercial service. Paper-wide results and their limitations: In patients with donor T cell macrochimerism, the allografts had high GvH to HvG T cell clonal ratios. The relatively low number and heterogeneity of intestinal transplant patients limited the conclusions. GvH clones turned up in recipient bone marrow, with some appearing earlier in ileal mucosa or blood, a pattern consistent with an intestinal mucosal origin. Early after transplant, peak levels of circulating GvH clones were found to be associated with declines in HvG clones.

The library was obtained by the immunoSEQ multiplex PCR assay. For most patients, genomic DNA was isolated with the Qiagen DNeasy Blood and Tissue Kit and sent frozen to Adaptive Biotechnologies for TCR sequencing. High-throughput TCR-beta CDR3 sequencing of genomic DNA from most patients was performed by Adaptive Biotechnologies. On the study's bioinformatics: TCR sequencing data were retrieved from Adaptive's ImmunoSEQ software for roughly 20 patients, whereas a few other patients were processed with MiXCR and VDJtools. CD4 versus CD8 sorting errors were corrected by removing sequences found in both subsets at a frequency ratio below 5:1. CDR3 nucleotide sequences shared between donor and recipient were removed because the origin of such sequences could not be assigned. At least 2-fold expansion over unstimulated cells and a minimum CFSE-low frequency of 0.002% (template counts) or 0.001% (read counts) were required for clones to be classified as alloreactive. A clone was considered mappable if detected in the sequenced pre-transplant spleen, lymph node, or MLR CFSE-low populations of the donor or recipient. The cumulative frequency of alloreactive clones was calculated as a percentage of all sequences, weighted by copy number. The table comes from immuneACCESS by way of TCRdb, which keeps in-frame sequences with V and J called. Part of the clones is missing from these tables; in studies checked, under half for an unresolved V gene and the rest for unknown reasons. The DNA was the basis for D and trimming; V, J and clone size are from that table. The sample includes approximately 90,000 clones, with under 95% observed a single time. Clones ranked in the top ten supply roughly 2% of the sample.

CDR1 and CDR2 are drawn from the germline V gene (reference sequence): MNHEY, SMNVEV. Deletion took 3 bases off V and 4 bases off J, with a span of 9 bases between the germline ends. From its cysteine to its phenylalanine, the CDR3 spans 13 amino acids. The kept DNA is CDR3 alone, 39 bases in frame from the first base. Read against the paper, the sample's time point label means: cells obtained before transplantation from donor or recipient. CD3+CD4+ and CD3+CD8+ populations were FACS-sorted from unstimulated pre-transplant donor and recipient cells taken from spleen or lymph nodes. Comment on this clone: It lacks a known antigen. Base quality data are lacking; no much larger clone is found one base away.

This clonotype originated in a human donor who received an intestinal transplant. The chain employs TRBV27 and TRBJ1-1; the D gene cannot be named for sure. The material was unstimulated CD8+ T cells sorted from spleen or lymph node cells, obtained before intestinal transplant. The CDR3 protein is CASSFGGSTEAFF. The nucleotide sequence reads TGTGCCAGCAGTTTTGGAGGGTCCACTGAAGCTTTCTTT.